What follows are 23 T cell receptor beta chains derived from one specimen sequenced in a study of OX40 agonist ivuxolimab in advanced cancers. TCRdb's copy holds only in-frame clones and misses some; the assay was immunoSEQ multiplex PCR. The table has tens of thousands of clones, around three quarters seen once; the top ten hold roughly 9%. Sequencing was performed on CD4+ or CD8+ T cells sorted from blood, taken in a trial of the OX40 agonist ivuxolimab. The origin of the receptors is an adult with an advanced solid tumor such as melanoma, head and neck, liver or kidney cancer.

The chain employs TRBV7-9 and TRBJ2-5; no clear D gene. Germline V CDR1 and CDR2: SEHNR, FQNEAQ (reference sequence). This CDR3 comprises 12 residues. V lost 1 base, J lost 5 bases, and 5 bases lay in between. The CDR3 nucleotides read TGTGCCAGCAGCTTAGGCGTGGAGACCCAGTACTTC. Its protein product is CASSLGVETQYF.

V usage is TRBV25-1 and J usage is TRBJ1-2; D not certain. Looked up from germline, CDR1 is MGHDK and CDR2 is SYGVNS. The CDR3 contains 15 residues. Trimming took off 6 bases at V and 0 bases at J, with 14 bases between the two ends. The CDR3 sequence is CASSSGTSANYGYTF. The CDR3 DNA is TGTGCCAGCAGCTCCGGAACTTCAGCTAACTATGGCTACACCTTC.

V is TRBV1 and J is TRBJ2-3; TRBD1, the table's D call, was not compared with the DNA. TRBV1 is noted as a pseudogene. The CDR3 consists of 14 residues. The CDR3 reads CTNEWTGGTDTQYF. The CDR3 DNA reads as TGCACCAACGAATGGACAGGTGGCACAGATACGCAGTATTTT.

V usage is TRBV11-2 and J usage is TRBJ2-2; possibly TRBD2 for D (5 bases). Trimming took 1 base from V and 6 from J, leaving 9 bases between them. The germline gives CDR1 SGHAT, CDR2 FQNNGV. The CDR3 loop spans 14 amino acids. The CDR3 is CASSLVRAAGELFF. In DNA form, the CDR3 reads TGTGCCAGCAGCTTAGTCCGAGCGGCCGGGGAGCTGTTTTTT.

This CDR3 reads CASSLGDTQYF. The CDR3 bases are TGCGCCAGCAGCTTGGGTGATACGCAGTATTTT. The chain has TRBV5-1 and TRBJ2-3; D is uncertain. V was shortened by 0 bases and J by 6 bases, with 2 bases between the two germline ends. Germline-derived CDR1 and CDR2 are SGHRS and YFSETQ. The length of the CDR3 is 11 residues.

The V call is TRBV2, the J call TRBJ1-2; no reliable D call. The CDR3 has 15 residues. V gave up 6 bases and J gave up 0 bases, with 14 bases separating them. The germline CDR1 and CDR2 sequences are SNHLY and FYNNEI. The CDR3 DNA reads TGTGCCAGCAGCCAAACCGGTGGGGCTAACTATGGCTACACCTTC. Translating gives CASSQTGGANYGYTF.

The chain employs TRBV7-3 and TRBJ2-2, with D unclear. Germline CDR1 is SGHTA and CDR2 is FQGTGA. With 0 bases removed from V and 11 bases from J, the gap between germline ends came to 10 bases. This CDR3 is 13 amino acids long. DNA of the CDR3: TGTGCCAGCAGCTTAACGTCGGGTGGAGAGCTGTTTTTT. It encodes CASSLTSGGELFF.

The chain recombines TRBV19 with TRBJ1-1; TRBD1 matches at 7 bases. The germline V gene encodes CDR1 LNHDA and CDR2 SQIVND (reference sequence). The CDR3 loop spans 15 amino acids. The J segment lost 0 bases and the V segment lost 7 bases, leaving 8 bases of the junction unmatched. The CDR3 DNA reads TGTGCCAGTAAAAATACAGGGGCTATGAACACTGAAGCTTTCTTT. Residues: CASKNTGAMNTEAFF.

This clone has a single count. The chain employs TRBV18 and TRBJ2-3, with unresolved D. From germline, CDR1 is KGHSH and CDR2 LQKENI. The CDR3 length is 12 residues. V shed 10 bases and J shed 2 bases, with 10 bases lying between them. The CDR3 DNA reads TGTGCCAATAGGGCAGACACAGATACGCAGTATTTT. It yields the protein CANRADTDTQYF.

The rearrangement uses TRBV12-2 and TRBJ2-7. TRBV12-2 is recorded as a pseudogene. This CDR3 is built from 12 residues. The CDR3 coding sequence is TGTGCAAGTCGCTTATGTGTTCCCGAGCAGTACTTC. Translated: CASRLCVPEQYF.

The rearrangement links TRBV6-5 to TRBJ1-2, with TRBD1 matching over 10 bases. Germline CDR1 and CDR2: MNHEY and SVGAGI. V shed 5 bases, J shed 5 bases, and the junction held 8 bases outside the gene matches. The CDR3 has 15 residues. In nucleotides, the CDR3 is TGTGCCAGCAGTCGCCCGACAGGGGGCGGATATGGCTACACCTTC. It codes for CASSRPTGGGYGYTF.

The CDR3 DNA reads TGTGCCAGCAGCTCAATCAGCGGGGCCGCGCAAAACACCATATATTTT. Protein sequence: CASSSISGAAQNTIYF. The V call is TRBV5-5, the J call TRBJ1-3, with D perhaps matching TRBD1 (5 bases). CDR3 length: 16 residues. V was clipped by 3 bases and J by 6 bases, with 19 bases between them. Germline values: CDR1 SGHKS, CDR2 YYEKEE (reference sequence).

This rearrangement joins TRBV7-3 to TRBJ1-1; TRBD1 agrees at 11 bases. With V trimmed by 5 bases and J by 2 bases, 4 bases remained unmatched. Germline V lookup: CDR1 SGHTA, CDR2 FQGTGA. This CDR3 is 15 amino acids long. CDR3 in amino acids: CASSPGTGGNTEAFF. Written as DNA, the CDR3 is TGTGCCAGCAGCCCTGGGACAGGGGGAAACACTGAAGCTTTCTTT.

Only a few counts were recorded for this clone. The J gene is TRBJ1-2, the V gene TRBV19; D call uncertain. There are 16 residues in the CDR3. Germline V lookup: CDR1 LNHDA, CDR2 SQIVND (reference sequence). V lost 0 bases to trimming and J lost 4 bases, with 15 bases between them. CDR3 sequence reads: CASSIEIQTLGYGYTF. In nucleotides, the CDR3 is TGTGCCAGTAGTATAGAAATACAGACTTTGGGCTATGGCTACACCTTC.

CDR3 in DNA: TGTGCCAGCAGAAGACAGCCCCTTGACCAAGAGACCCAGTACTTC. Translation gives CASRRQPLDQETQYF. This chain connects TRBV2 to TRBJ2-5; tentatively, D is TRBD1 (5 bases). V gave up 6 bases and J gave up 0 bases, with 14 bases separating them. The CDR3 contains 15 residues. CDR1 and CDR2 from the germline V gene are SNHLY and FYNNEI.

In its sample, this clone was seen once. The V and J genes are TRBV7-2 and TRBJ2-1; TRBD2 might be the D (5 bases). V was trimmed by 4 bases and J by 15 bases, leaving 16 bases between them. Germline CDR1 is SGHTA and CDR2 is FQGNSA. The CDR3 covers 12 residues. The CDR3 loop is CASSSPGELGFF. CDR3 nucleotides: TGTGCCAGCAGCTCCCCCGGGGAACTGGGGTTCTTC.

V usage is TRBV7-8 and J usage is TRBJ2-1; D call uncertain. Looked up from germline, CDR1 is SGHVS and CDR2 is FQNEAQ. Trimming removed 5 bases from V and 3 bases from J, with 20 bases in between. The CDR3 is made up of 17 amino acids. The CDR3 sequence: CASSPGSGLSLYNEQFF. The DNA of the CDR3 is TGTGCCAGCAGCCCGGGCTCGGGCCTTAGTCTCTACAATGAGCAGTTCTTC.

The chain carries TRBV7-2 and TRBJ1-3, with a weak D call TRBD1 (6 bases). Trimming shortened V by 4 bases and J by 4 bases, and 17 bases separated the two germline ends. Germline V gene lookup returns CDR1 SGHTA and CDR2 FQGNSA. This CDR3 is 16 amino acids long. The CDR3 bases are TGTGCCAGCAGCTCCCAATTAGGGGGGTTAGGAAACACCATATATTTT. Translated, it gives CASSSQLGGLGNTIYF.

The chain is built from TRBV27 and TRBJ2-3, with D possibly matching TRBD1 (5 bases). Germline-derived CDR1 and CDR2 are MNHEY and SMNVEV (reference sequence). V shed 2 bases and J shed 6 bases, with 12 bases lying between them. The CDR3 loop spans 14 amino acids. The CDR3 coding sequence is TGTGCCAGCAGTTTACAGGGTTCCGGGGATACGCAGTATTTT. As protein: CASSLQGSGDTQYF.

The V gene is TRBV4-2, the J gene TRBJ1-2; TRBD1 agrees at 7 bases. The CDR3 loop spans 15 amino acids. V was pared by 2 bases and J by 4 bases, with 7 bases of the junction left unmatched. Per the germline V gene, CDR1 is LGHNA and CDR2 is YNFKEQ. The CDR3 region has the DNA TGTGCCAGCAGCCAATTGGGAGGGGGCAGCTATGGCTACACCTTC. Its protein is CASSQLGGGSYGYTF.

The chain recombines TRBV20-1 with TRBJ2-4, with D possibly TRBD1 on 5 matching bases. The CDR3 is made up of 11 amino acids. Germline V gene lookup returns CDR1 DFQATT and CDR2 SNEGSKA (reference sequence). V dropped 7 bases and J dropped 8 bases, with 12 bases sitting between them. The CDR3 is CSGRGRDIQYF. DNA for the CDR3: TGCAGTGGAAGGGGCAGAGACATTCAGTACTTC.

The gene calls are TRBV5-8 and TRBJ2-6; possibly TRBD1 or TRBD2 for D (5 bases each). Germline lookup yields CDR1 SGHTS and CDR2 YDEGEE. CDR3 size: 15 residues. The V end lost 4 bases, the J end lost 4 bases, and 12 bases lay between the germline ends. This chain's CDR3 is CASSRWGTGANVLTF. The DNA of the CDR3 is TGTGCCAGCAGCCGGTGGGGGACCGGGGCCAACGTCCTGACTTTC.

The chain recombines TRBV18 with TRBJ1-2; 7 positions match TRBD1. CDR3 length: 13 residues. Germline loops: CDR1 KGHSH, CDR2 LQKENI. The V segment lost 5 bases and the J segment 8 bases; nucleotides outside the gene matches: 8. CDR3 nucleotide sequence: TGTGCCAGCTCAACCGACAGGGAAGGAGGCTACACCTTC. Translating it yields CASSTDREGGYTF.